This entry lists 21 T cell receptor beta chains sequenced from one sample in a study of PD-1 blockade in classical Hodgkin lymphoma. Time point noted: newly diagnosed, previously untreated cHL patient sample. Clones were read by immunoSEQ multiplex PCR, and TCRdb kept only the in-frame ones, dropping some. Counted here are about 16,000 clones, around four fifths occurring once; the ten biggest clones make up 8% to 9%. Sequencing was done on a sample of peripheral blood mononuclear cells (PBMCs). These receptors were taken from a human donor with classical Hodgkin lymphoma.

This chain connects TRBV4-2 to TRBJ1-3; no firm D call. Germline V gives CDR1 LGHNA, CDR2 YNFKEQ. The CDR3 loop spans 17 amino acids. V was clipped by 1 base and J by 0 bases, with 13 bases between them. As DNA, the CDR3 is TGTGCCAGCAGCCAAGGGCCCTCGGAACTCTCTGGAAACACCATATATTTT. It translates to CASSQGPSELSGNTIYF.

The chain combines TRBV18 with TRBJ1-1, with D possibly TRBD1 on 6 matching bases. From germline, CDR1 is KGHSH and CDR2 LQKENI. V lost 2 bases to trimming and J lost 6 bases, with 19 bases between them. The CDR3 runs to 16 residues. CDR3 in DNA: TGTGCCAGCTCACCAGGAGTGGGGGGCGCATTGTCTGAAGCTTTCTTT. Translating it yields CASSPGVGGALSEAFF.

The rearrangement uses TRBV5-1 and TRBJ2-1; the match to TRBD1 covers 8 bases. Germline values: CDR1 SGHRS, CDR2 YFSETQ. The CDR3 loop spans 14 amino acids. J gave up 12 bases and V 3 bases, and 11 bases lay outside the gene matches. CDR3 in DNA: TGCGCCAGCAGCTGGGGACAGGTTCTCGGTAGGCAGTTCTTC. Translating gives CASSWGQVLGRQFF.

V gene TRBV5-1 combines with J gene TRBJ2-7; 7 nucleotides match TRBD2. Germline-derived CDR1 and CDR2 are SGHRS and YFSETQ. V trimming: 1 base; J trimming: 2 bases; junction bases outside the gene matches: 6. The CDR3 spans 15 residues. CDR3 coding DNA: TGCGCCAGCAGCTTGAGTGGCGGGGGAGCCTACGAGCAGTACTTC. Its translation is CASSLSGGGAYEQYF.

This CDR3 is CASSQVTPGTGDFITGELFF. CDR3 bases: TGCGCCAGCAGCCAAGTCACCCCGGGGACAGGGGACTTTATCACCGGGGAGCTGTTTTTT. The chain employs TRBV4-1 and TRBJ2-2, with TRBD1 matching 10 bases. CDR3 size: 20 residues. Germline CDR1 and CDR2: MGHRA and YSYEKL. Losses at the gene ends were 1 base for V and 4 bases for J; bases not matched to a gene: 15.

The rearrangement uses TRBV18 and TRBJ1-5, with 8 bases aligning to TRBD1. CDR3 length: 15 residues. V lost 3 bases and J lost 4; bases outside the gene matches: 5. The germline V gene has CDR1 KGHSH and CDR2 LQKENI. The CDR3 coding sequence is TGTGCCAGCTCACCTGGGACAGGTTTTAATCAGCCCCAGCATTTT. It encodes CASSPGTGFNQPQHF.

The gene calls are TRBV7-2 and TRBJ1-5; perhaps TRBD1 as D (5 bases). Per the germline V gene, CDR1 is SGHTA and CDR2 is FQGNSA. Trimming cost V 5 bases and J 0 bases, with 11 bases left between them. CDR3 length: 15 amino acids. As DNA, the CDR3 is TGTGCCAGCAGCGCCGGACATCATAGCAATCAGCCCCAGCATTTT. This encodes CASSAGHHSNQPQHF.

This rearrangement joins TRBV19 to TRBJ1-5, with 7 nucleotides matching TRBD1. This CDR3 is built from 17 residues. The junction had 13 bases not matched to a gene; V was cut back by 7 bases and J by 1 base. CDR1 is LNHDA and CDR2 is SQIVND in the germline V gene (reference sequence). This CDR3 is CASKEDRFGSSNQPQHF. In DNA form, the CDR3 reads TGTGCCAGTAAAGAGGACAGGTTCGGCTCCAGCAATCAGCCCCAGCATTTT.

The chain joins TRBV28 to TRBJ2-4, with 9 bases matching TRBD2. Per germline, CDR1 MDHEN and CDR2 SYDVKM. The V and J ends lost 4 bases and 4 bases, in that order; junction bases with no gene match: 5. The CDR3 has 15 amino acids. CDR3 amino acids: CASSSAGGTKNIQYF. For the CDR3, the DNA is TGTGCCAGCAGTTCAGCGGGAGGAACAAAAAACATTCAGTACTTC.

About this clone itself: At one end the junction does not follow the germline gene, possibly because of a read error. The sample holds other DNA sequences that translate to the same CDR3. This chain uses TRBV9 with TRBJ2-7; a weak D match, TRBD2 (7 bases). This CDR3 is 15 amino acids long. Per germline, CDR1 SGDLS and CDR2 YYNGEE. CDR3: CASSVDRGAIYEQYF. The CDR3 nucleotides are TGCGCCAGCAGCGTAGATCGGGGGGCGATCTACGAGCAGTACTTC.

The chain recombines TRBV19 with TRBJ2-4; D gene uncertain. Germline assignment: CDR1 LNHDA and CDR2 SQIVND (reference sequence). The V and J ends lost 4 bases and 5 bases respectively, with 6 bases between them. There are 12 residues in the CDR3. CDR3 region: CASSSRENIQYF. CDR3 in DNA: TGTGCCAGTAGTAGTAGGGAAAACATTCAGTACTTC.

The rearrangement links TRBV15 to TRBJ1-5, with D uncertain. There are 13 residues in the CDR3. V dropped 5 bases and J dropped 6 bases, with 11 bases sitting between them. CDR1 LNHNV and CDR2 YYDKDF come from the germline V gene (reference sequence). The chain's CDR3 is CATSHDLIQPQHF. For the CDR3, the DNA is TGTGCCACCAGCCATGATTTAATTCAGCCCCAGCATTTT.

The chain combines TRBV7-9 with TRBJ2-1, with 7 bases lining up with TRBD2. The CDR3 totals 15 residues. The germline gives CDR1 SEHNR, CDR2 FQNEAQ (reference sequence). Trimming at V came to 0 bases and at J to 2 bases, leaving 1 base not matched to a gene. As DNA, the CDR3 is TGTGCCAGCAGCTTAGCGGGAGGGACCTACAATGAGCAGTTCTTC. It yields the protein CASSLAGGTYNEQFF.

The V gene is TRBV29-1, the J gene TRBJ2-3, with D perhaps matching TRBD2 (5 bases). This CDR3 comprises 14 residues. CDR1 and CDR2 (germline): SQVTM, ANQGSEA. V lost 7 bases and J 2 bases, leaving 16 bases between the germline ends. The CDR3 spells CSAQPSISTDTQYF. The CDR3 nucleotides are TGCAGCGCCCAACCTAGCATTTCCACAGATACGCAGTATTTT.

The genes are TRBV6-1 and TRBJ2-6; D remains ambiguous. Germline loops: CDR1 MNHNS, CDR2 SASEGT. The V end lost 0 bases, the J end lost 0 bases, and 3 bases lay between the germline ends. The CDR3 consists of 15 residues. CDR3 DNA sequence: TGTGCCAGCAGTGAAGCTAGCTCTGGGGCCAACGTCCTGACTTTC. This encodes CASSEASSGANVLTF.

V usage is TRBV29-1 and J usage is TRBJ1-1, with a weak D call TRBD1 (5 bases). Trimming removed 3 bases at V and 0 bases at J, with 11 bases between. This CDR3 comprises 14 residues. Germline CDR1 is SQVTM and CDR2 is ANQGSEA. Here the CDR3 reads CSVDPQGLNTEAFF. Written as DNA, the CDR3 is TGCAGCGTTGACCCTCAGGGATTGAACACTGAAGCTTTCTTT.

The J gene is TRBJ2-5, the V gene TRBV5-1, with TRBD2 identical over 10 bases. V gave up 4 bases and J gave up 4 bases; unmatched junction bases: 10. Germline loops: CDR1 SGHRS, CDR2 YFSETQ. This CDR3 has 16 amino acids. The CDR3 is CASSDLVLAGAETQYF. The CDR3 DNA sequence: TGCGCCAGCAGCGACCTGGTTCTAGCGGGAGCAGAGACCCAGTACTTC.

This rearrangement joins TRBV4-1 to TRBJ2-5; 7 bases agree with TRBD2. The V gene end was trimmed by 1 base and the J gene end by 2 bases; junction bases not matched to a gene: 7. This CDR3 is 16 amino acids long. Germline assignment: CDR1 MGHRA and CDR2 YSYEKL. In DNA form, the CDR3 reads TGCGCCAGCAGCCAAGGTATGGGGGGGAAACAAGAGACCCAGTACTTC. Amino acids: CASSQGMGGKQETQYF.

The chain combines TRBV19 with TRBJ2-7; the D is unclear. Trimming stripped 2 bases from V and 2 bases from J, with 7 bases between. Germline V gene data show CDR1 as LNHDA and CDR2 as SQIVND (reference sequence). The CDR3 covers 13 residues. CDR3 bases: TGTGCCAGTAGTATACAGGATGCCTACGAGCAGTACTTC. This sequence encodes CASSIQDAYEQYF.

The chain recombines TRBV28 with TRBJ2-7; D assignment may be TRBD1 or TRBD2 (5 bases each). Germline CDR1 and CDR2: MDHEN and SYDVKM. The V and J ends lost 7 bases and 3 bases respectively, with 16 bases between them. The CDR3 totals 14 residues. The CDR3 coding sequence is TGTGCCAGCACCTCAGAGGGGCAGATCTACGAGCAGTACTTC. This codes for CASTSEGQIYEQYF.

The chain recombines TRBV9 with TRBJ2-3; D possibly matches TRBD1 or TRBD2 (5 bases each). The germline gives CDR1 SGDLS, CDR2 YYNGEE. V lost 2 bases and J 2 bases, leaving 21 bases between the germline ends. The CDR3 consists of 18 residues. CDR3 sequence reads: CASSVVPGQLGSTDTQYF. CDR3 bases: TGTGCCAGCAGCGTCGTCCCGGGGCAGCTAGGATCCACAGATACGCAGTATTTT.